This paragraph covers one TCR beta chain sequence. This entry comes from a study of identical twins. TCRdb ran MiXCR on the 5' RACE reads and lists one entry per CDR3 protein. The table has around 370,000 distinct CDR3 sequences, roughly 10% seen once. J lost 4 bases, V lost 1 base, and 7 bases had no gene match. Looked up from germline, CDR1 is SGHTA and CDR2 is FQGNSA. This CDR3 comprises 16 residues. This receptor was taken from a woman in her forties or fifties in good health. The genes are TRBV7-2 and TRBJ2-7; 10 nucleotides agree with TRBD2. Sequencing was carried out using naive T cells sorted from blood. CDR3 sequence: CASSLGASGSVYEQYF. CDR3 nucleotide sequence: TGTGCCAGCAGCTTAGGGGCTAGCGGGAGTGTTTACGAGCAGTACTTC.